Given below is one T cell receptor (beta chain) in context. V gave up 0 bases and J gave up 6 bases; unmatched junction bases: 5. CDR3 length equals 15 residues. Per germline, CDR1 MGHRA and CDR2 YSYEKL. The data stem from a study of T cell changes during pregnancy in multiple sclerosis. Produced via immunoSEQ multiplex PCR; TCRdb's table is partial and in-frame only. The sample consists of roughly 40,000 clones, under 95% of them appearing once. This sequence originates from a female donor with multiple sclerosis, enrolled in a pregnancy study. Source: CD8+ T cells from peripheral blood mononuclear cells, taken in the first trimester of pregnancy. This sequence joins TRBV4-1 and TRBJ1-5; 7 bases fit TRBD1. CDR3 sequence: CASSQDRGRAQPQHF. The DNA for the CDR3 is TGCGCCAGCAGCCAAGATAGGGGGCGAGCTCAGCCCCAGCATTTT.